This TCR beta chain was observed in a study of Ad26.COV2.S vaccination and SARS-CoV-2 variants. Across the whole study: Doses of Ad26.COV2.S were injected into muscle once or twice, 56 days apart. General study results and limits: Vaccine recipients posted higher spike-specific TCR breadth than their placebo counterparts. An underestimation of total T cell responses may have resulted from the TCR breadth and depth analyses.

The treatment is: some 19 received Ad26.COV2.S at low or high dose, single or two shots; roughly five received placebo; per-sample allocation not given. At day 63 after the first vaccine or placebo injection, samples were drawn. Profiling relied on immunoSEQ multiplex PCR, and the TCRdb table lists in-frame clones only, not all of them. The repertoire holds about 350,000 clones, with more than 85% as singletons. As concerns this clone: Antigen specificity is unknown.

The sequence was collected from a person aged 18-65 years who received the Ad26.COV2.S COVID-19 vaccine or a placebo. This sample comprised peripheral blood, obtained in a trial of Ad26.COV2.S vaccine versus placebo.

CDR3 sequence (DNA): TGTGCCAGTACCTCCAGGACAGGGGAAAGGTTCTTC. Protein: CASTSRTGERFF. The V call is TRBV19, the J call TRBJ2-1, with 9 nucleotides matching TRBD1. Per germline, CDR1 LNHDA and CDR2 SQIVND (reference sequence). The CDR3 has 12 amino acids. J was trimmed by 15 bases and V by 7 bases; bases with no gene match: 10.